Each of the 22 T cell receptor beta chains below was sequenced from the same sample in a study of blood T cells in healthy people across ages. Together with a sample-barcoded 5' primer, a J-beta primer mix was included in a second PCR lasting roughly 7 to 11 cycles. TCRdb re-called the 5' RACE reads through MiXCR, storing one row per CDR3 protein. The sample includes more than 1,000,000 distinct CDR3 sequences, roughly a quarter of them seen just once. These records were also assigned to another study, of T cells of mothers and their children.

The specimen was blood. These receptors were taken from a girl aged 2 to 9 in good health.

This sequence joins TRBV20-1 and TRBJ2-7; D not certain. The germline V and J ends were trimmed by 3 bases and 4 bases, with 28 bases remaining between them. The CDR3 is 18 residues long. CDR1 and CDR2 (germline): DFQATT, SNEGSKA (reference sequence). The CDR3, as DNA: TGCAGTGCTAGCGGTTGGTCCAAAAACCCCTCCCACTCTTACGAGCAGTACTTC. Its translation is CSASGWSKNPSHSYEQYF.

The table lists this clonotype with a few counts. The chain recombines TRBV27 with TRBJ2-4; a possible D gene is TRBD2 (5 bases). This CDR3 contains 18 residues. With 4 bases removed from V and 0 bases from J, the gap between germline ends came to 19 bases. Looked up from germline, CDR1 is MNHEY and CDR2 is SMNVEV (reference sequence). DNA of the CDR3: TGTGCCAGCAGTTCCCTAATAGCGCAGTCCATAGCCAAAAACATTCAGTACTTC. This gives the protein CASSSLIAQSIAKNIQYF.

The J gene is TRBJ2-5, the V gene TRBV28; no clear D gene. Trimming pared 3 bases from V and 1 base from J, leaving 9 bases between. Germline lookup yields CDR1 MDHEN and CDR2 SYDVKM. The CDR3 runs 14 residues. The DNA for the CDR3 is TGTGCCAGCAGTTTCCAGGATTTCCAAGAGACCCAGTACTTC. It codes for CASSFQDFQETQYF.

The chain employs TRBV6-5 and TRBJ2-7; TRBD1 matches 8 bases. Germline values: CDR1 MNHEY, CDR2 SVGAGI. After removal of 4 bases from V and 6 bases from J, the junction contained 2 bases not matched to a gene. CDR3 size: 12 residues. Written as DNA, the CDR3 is TGTGCCAGCAGTTGGACAGGGAGCGAGCAGTACTTC. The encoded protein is CASSWTGSEQYF.

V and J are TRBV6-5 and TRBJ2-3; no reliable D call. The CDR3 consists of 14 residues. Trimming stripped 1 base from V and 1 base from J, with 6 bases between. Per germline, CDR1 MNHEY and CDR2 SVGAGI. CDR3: CASSYYGGTDTQYF. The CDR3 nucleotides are TGTGCCAGCAGTTACTATGGAGGCACAGATACGCAGTATTTT.

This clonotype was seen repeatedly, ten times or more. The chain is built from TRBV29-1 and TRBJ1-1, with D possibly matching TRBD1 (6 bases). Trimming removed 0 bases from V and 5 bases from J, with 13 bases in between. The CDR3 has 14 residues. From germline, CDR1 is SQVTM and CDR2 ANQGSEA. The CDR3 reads CSVEDWSGETEAFF. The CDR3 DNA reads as TGCAGCGTTGAAGATTGGTCAGGGGAAACTGAAGCTTTCTTT.

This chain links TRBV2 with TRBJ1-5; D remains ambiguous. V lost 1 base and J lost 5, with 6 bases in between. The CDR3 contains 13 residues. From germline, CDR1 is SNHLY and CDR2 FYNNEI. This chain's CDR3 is CASSEESYQPQHF. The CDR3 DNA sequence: TGTGCCAGCAGTGAAGAGTCTTATCAGCCCCAGCATTTT.

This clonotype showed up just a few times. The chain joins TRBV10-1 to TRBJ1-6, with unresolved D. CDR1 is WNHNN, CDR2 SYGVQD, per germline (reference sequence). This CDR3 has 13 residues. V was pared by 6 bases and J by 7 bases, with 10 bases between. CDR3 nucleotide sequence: TGCGCCAGCAGACAGAGCAAGAATTCACCCCTCCACTTT. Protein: CASRQSKNSPLHF.

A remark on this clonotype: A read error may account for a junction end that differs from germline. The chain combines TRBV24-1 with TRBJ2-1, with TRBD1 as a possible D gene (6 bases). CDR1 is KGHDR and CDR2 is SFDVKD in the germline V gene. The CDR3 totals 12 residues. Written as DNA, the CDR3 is TGTGCCGCCAGTCTTGGGGGCCAGGAGCAGTTCTTC. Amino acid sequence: CAASLGGQEQFF.

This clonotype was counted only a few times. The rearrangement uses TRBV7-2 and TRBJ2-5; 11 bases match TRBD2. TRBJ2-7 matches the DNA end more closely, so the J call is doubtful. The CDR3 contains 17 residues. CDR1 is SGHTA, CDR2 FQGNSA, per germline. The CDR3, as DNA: TGTGCCAGCAGCTTAGGAGGGGCTAGCGGGGGGATCTACGAGCAGTACTTC. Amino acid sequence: CASSLGGASGGIYEQYF.

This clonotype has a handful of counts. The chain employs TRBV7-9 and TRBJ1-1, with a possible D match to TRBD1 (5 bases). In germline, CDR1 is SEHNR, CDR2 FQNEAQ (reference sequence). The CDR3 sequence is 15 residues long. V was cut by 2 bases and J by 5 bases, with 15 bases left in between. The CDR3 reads CASSLTGPRRTEAFF. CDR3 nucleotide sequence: TGTGCCAGCAGCTTAACGGGACCCCGGCGGACTGAAGCTTTCTTT.

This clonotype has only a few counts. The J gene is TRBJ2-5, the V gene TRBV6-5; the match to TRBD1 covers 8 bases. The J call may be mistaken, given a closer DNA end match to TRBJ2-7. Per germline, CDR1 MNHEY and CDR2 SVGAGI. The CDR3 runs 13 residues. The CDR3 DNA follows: TGTGCCAGCAGGCCCCAGGGGGCCCACGAGCAGTACTTC. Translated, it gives CASRPQGAHEQYF.

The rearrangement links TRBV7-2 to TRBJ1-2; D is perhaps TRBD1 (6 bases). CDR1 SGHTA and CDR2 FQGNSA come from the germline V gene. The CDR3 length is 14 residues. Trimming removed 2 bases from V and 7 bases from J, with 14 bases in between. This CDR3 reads CASSLRGQGTGYTF. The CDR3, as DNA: TGTGCCAGCAGCTTAAGGGGCCAGGGGACTGGCTACACCTTC.

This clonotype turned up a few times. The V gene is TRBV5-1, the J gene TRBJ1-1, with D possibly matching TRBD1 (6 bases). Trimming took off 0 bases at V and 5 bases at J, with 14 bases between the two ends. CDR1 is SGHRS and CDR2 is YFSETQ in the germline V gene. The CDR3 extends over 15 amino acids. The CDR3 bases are TGCGCCAGCAGCTTGGAGGGGGGGCGATTTACTGAAGCTTTCTTT. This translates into CASSLEGGRFTEAFF.

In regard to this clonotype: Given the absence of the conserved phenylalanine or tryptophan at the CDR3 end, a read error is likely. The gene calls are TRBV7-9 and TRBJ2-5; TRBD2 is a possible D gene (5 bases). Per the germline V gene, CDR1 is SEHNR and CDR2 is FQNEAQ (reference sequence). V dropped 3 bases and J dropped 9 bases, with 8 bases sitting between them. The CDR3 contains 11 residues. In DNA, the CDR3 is TGTGCCAGCAGCTTGGAGGAGGCCCAGTACCTC. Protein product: CASSLEEAQYL.

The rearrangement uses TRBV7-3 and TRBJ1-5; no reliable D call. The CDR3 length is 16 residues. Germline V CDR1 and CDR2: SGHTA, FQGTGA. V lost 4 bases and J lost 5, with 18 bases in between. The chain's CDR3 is CASSSPVDGYHQPQHF. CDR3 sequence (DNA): TGTGCCAGCAGCTCCCCCGTGGACGGTTACCATCAGCCCCAGCATTTT.

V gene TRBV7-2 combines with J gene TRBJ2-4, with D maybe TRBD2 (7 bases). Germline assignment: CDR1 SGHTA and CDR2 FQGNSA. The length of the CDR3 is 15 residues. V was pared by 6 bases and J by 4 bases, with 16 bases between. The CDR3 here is CASRRRGGGKNIQYF. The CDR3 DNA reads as TGTGCCAGCAGACGAAGGGGAGGGGGTAAAAACATTCAGTACTTC.

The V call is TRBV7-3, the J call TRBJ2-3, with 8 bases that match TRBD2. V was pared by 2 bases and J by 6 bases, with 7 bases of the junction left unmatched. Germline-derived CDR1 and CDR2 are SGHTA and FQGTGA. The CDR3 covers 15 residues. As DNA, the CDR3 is TGTGCCAGCAGCTTATTTCGGGGGGGCATCGATACGCAGTATTTT. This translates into CASSLFRGGIDTQYF. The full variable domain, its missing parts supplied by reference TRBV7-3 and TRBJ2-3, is GAGVSQTPSNKVTEKGKYVELRCDPISGHTALYWYRQSLGQGPEFLIYFQGTGAADDSGLPNDRFFAVRPEGSVSTLKIQRTERGDSAVYLCASSLFRGGIDTQYFGPGTRLTVL.

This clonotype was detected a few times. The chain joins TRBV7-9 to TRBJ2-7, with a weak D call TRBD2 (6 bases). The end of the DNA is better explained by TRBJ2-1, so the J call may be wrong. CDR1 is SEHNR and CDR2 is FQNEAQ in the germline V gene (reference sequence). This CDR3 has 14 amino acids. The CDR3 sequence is CASSFRDSLEEQFF. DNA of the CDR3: TGTGCCAGCAGCTTTCGGGACTCCCTCGAGGAGCAGTTCTTC.

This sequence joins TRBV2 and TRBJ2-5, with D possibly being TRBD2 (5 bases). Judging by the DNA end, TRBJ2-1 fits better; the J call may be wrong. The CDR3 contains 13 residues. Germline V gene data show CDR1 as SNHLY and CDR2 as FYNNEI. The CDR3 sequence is CASSTRGLNEQFF. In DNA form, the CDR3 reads TGTGCCAGCAGTACCCGAGGGCTCAATGAGCAGTTCTTC.

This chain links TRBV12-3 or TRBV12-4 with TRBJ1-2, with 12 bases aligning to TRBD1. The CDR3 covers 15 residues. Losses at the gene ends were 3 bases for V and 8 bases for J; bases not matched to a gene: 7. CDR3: CASSLVGQGASGYTF. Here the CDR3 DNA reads TGTGCCAGCAGTTTGGTGGGACAGGGGGCGTCGGGCTACACCTTC.

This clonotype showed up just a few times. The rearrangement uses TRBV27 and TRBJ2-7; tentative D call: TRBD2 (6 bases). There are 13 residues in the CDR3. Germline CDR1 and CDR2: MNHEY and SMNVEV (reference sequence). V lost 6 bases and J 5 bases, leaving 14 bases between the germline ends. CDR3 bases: TGTGCCAGCAGCTCAGGGAGGTTTAACGAGCAGTACTTC. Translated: CASSSGRFNEQYF.